This is a list of T cell receptor beta chains from one sample in a study of breast tumors, draining lymph nodes, adjacent tissues. TCRdb independently ran MiXCR on the multiplex PCR reads; one entry per CDR3 protein. This table holds 85,000 to 130,000 distinct CDR3 sequences, roughly 33% found once. Sequenced input: axillary lymph node tissue. The receptors shown here come from a female donor with breast cancer. Some clones in this sample may be carry-over from other donors' samples. The CDR3 runs from the conserved cysteine through the conserved F or W. The order of the fields is V gene, J gene, CDR3 protein.

TRBV25-1	TRBJ2-2	CASTGTGYTGELFF
TRBV7-3	TRBJ2-7	CASSFYICSARSGITYEQYF
TRBV19	TRBJ1-1	CASSRGVQNTEAFF
TRBV29-1	TRBJ1-2	CSVEDSGQGVIYGYTF
TRBV9	TRBJ2-1	CASSATGRAEYNEQFF
TRBV28	TRBJ1-1	CASSFPARRNTEAFF
TRBV12-3/TRBV12-4	TRBJ2-1	CASSPPPGGDEQFF
TRBV6-5	TRBJ1-4	CASSPGGGNEKLFF
TRBV19	TRBJ2-1	CASKTNVYNEQFF
TRBV6-5	TRBJ1-3	CASSPLPPKSGNTIYF
TRBV7-9	TRBJ2-2	CASSLTRERANTGELFF
TRBV9	TRBJ2-7	CASSVAGTAGSFEQYF
TRBV9	TRBJ2-5	CASSRPRDF
TRBV18	TRBJ2-6	CASSFPGTGVDGANVLTF
TRBV2	TRBJ2-1	CASSEFGAADNEQFF
TRBV7-9	TRBJ1-1	CASSVGQGDTEAFF
TRBV28	TRBJ1-1	CASITGNTEAFF
TRBV27	TRBJ2-6	CASSVTGAGANVLTF
TRBV15	TRBJ2-3	CATSRVQGEGLGQYF
TRBV6-1	TRBJ1-5	CASSYDISNQPQHF
TRBV6-2/TRBV6-3	TRBJ1-2	CASSLPVANYGYTF
TRBV28	TRBJ1-6	CASSTLGGLSSPLHF
TRBV6-2/TRBV6-3	TRBJ2-2	CASRLLRNTGELFF
TRBV20-1	TRBJ2-7	CSAHPREDNSYEQYF
TRBV5-1	TRBJ2-3	CASSQGLAGGVTDTQYF
TRBV11-2	TRBJ2-2	CASSLARLLADTGELFF
TRBV6-1	TRBJ2-7	CASSLTSYYSYEQYF
TRBV18	TRBJ2-7	CASSPTDYEQYF
TRBV11-3	TRBJ2-2	CASSPRHTGELFF